These 17 T cell receptor beta chains came from one sample sequenced in a study of B cell selection in AIRE deficiency (dated by TCRdb to the late 2010s). Regulatory T cells were sorted as CD4+CD25hiCD127low/negative cells. Library preparation employed the immunoSEQ multiplex PCR assay. The immuneACCESS repertoire file appears here via TCRdb, limited to in-frame rearrangements. These files lack a portion of the clones; in checked studies, under half of the deficit traces to unresolved V genes, and the cause of the others is not known. This sample holds 20,000 to 30,000 clones; about 90% were observed only once. The ten most abundant clones make up about 1% of the sample. The sequencing sample was made of CD4+CD25+ Tregs sorted from PBMCs. The source of these receptors is a human donor in good health.

The chain employs TRBV11-2 and TRBJ2-5; D may be TRBD1 (6 bases). The length of the CDR3 is 13 residues. Trimming removed 5 bases at V and 3 bases at J, with 10 bases between. The germline CDR1 and CDR2 sequences are SGHAT and FQNNGV. The CDR3 loop reads CASSQWTEETQYF. CDR3 DNA: TGTGCCAGCAGCCAATGGACAGAAGAGACCCAGTACTTC.

The chain carries TRBV9 and TRBJ2-3, with 8 bases that match TRBD1. Per the germline V gene, CDR1 is SGDLS and CDR2 is YYNGEE. This CDR3 contains 14 residues. Losses at the gene ends were 7 bases for V and 4 bases for J; bases not matched to a gene: 8. The CDR3 here is CASSYRGIADTQYF. CDR3 nucleotides: TGTGCCAGCTCTTACAGGGGGATCGCAGATACGCAGTATTTT. Full variable domain (rest looked up from reference TRBV9 and TRBJ2-3): DSGVTQTPKHLITATGQRVTLRCSPRSGDLSVYWYQQSLDQGLQFLIQYYNGEERAKGNILERFSAQQFPDLHSELNLSSLELGDSALYFCASSYRGIADTQYFGPGTRLTVL.

The chain uses TRBV6-1 and TRBJ1-2, with unresolved D. The V and J ends lost 2 bases and 7 bases respectively, with 11 bases between them. The CDR3 extends over 13 amino acids. Germline-derived CDR1 and CDR2 are MNHNS and SASEGT. The CDR3 bases are TGTGCCAGCAGTGAAAGAATGGACGGTGGCTACACCTTC. This gives the protein CASSERMDGGYTF.

The chain links TRBV5-4 to TRBJ2-3; 10 bases line up with TRBD2. V trimming: 5 bases; J trimming: 4 bases; junction bases outside the gene matches: 7. CDR3 length equals 15 residues. CDR1 and CDR2 from the germline V gene are SGHNT and YYREEE (reference sequence). The CDR3, as DNA: TGTGCCAGCAGTCTCTCAGGACTAGCGGCAGATACGCAGTATTTT. It yields the protein CASSLSGLAADTQYF.

The chain links TRBV7-2 to TRBJ2-3; 9 bases are a match to TRBD2. V shed 1 base, J shed 2 bases, and the junction held 4 bases outside the gene matches. The CDR3 runs to 16 residues. The germline gives CDR1 SGHTA, CDR2 FQGNSA. The CDR3 bases are TGTGCCAGCAGCTTAGGTCTAGCGGGGTACACAGATACGCAGTATTTT. Protein: CASSLGLAGYTDTQYF.

This chain connects TRBV6-6 to TRBJ2-7, with TRBD1 identical over 8 bases. The germline V gene has CDR1 MNHNY and CDR2 SVGAGI (reference sequence). J gave up 4 bases and V 5 bases, and 10 bases lay outside the gene matches. The CDR3 is made up of 15 amino acids. CDR3 bases: TGTGCCAGCAGTAAATTGACAGGGGTAGGATACGAGCAGTACTTC. Translating gives CASSKLTGVGYEQYF.

V is TRBV10-3 and J is TRBJ1-4, with a possible D match to TRBD1 (5 bases). This CDR3 is 14 amino acids long. From germline, CDR1 is ENHRY and CDR2 SYGVKD. Trimming left V 0 bases short and J 10 bases short, with 12 bases between. CDR3 DNA: TGTGCCATCAGTGAGTCGGAAGGCGGGGGAAAACTGTTTTTT. It encodes CAISESEGGGKLFF.

The rearrangement links TRBV5-6 to TRBJ2-7; the D gene is possibly TRBD1 (7 bases). The CDR3 has 13 amino acids. Germline loops: CDR1 SGHDT, CDR2 YYEEEE. Trimming took 5 bases from V and 7 from J, leaving 16 bases between them. The CDR3 DNA is TGTGCCAGCAGTCGGAGGGGGCCGGGGGAGCAGTACTTC. It is translated as CASSRRGPGEQYF. Variable domain in full (rest from reference TRBV5-6 and TRBJ2-7): DAGVTQSPTHLIKTRGQQVTLRCSPKSGHDTVSWYQQALGQGPQFIFQYYEEEERQRGNFPDRFSGHQFPNYSSELNVNALLLGDSALYLCASSRRGPGEQYFGPGTRLTVT.

V usage is TRBV10-3 and J usage is TRBJ2-2; 8 bases are shared with TRBD2. Germline CDR1 reads ENHRY; CDR2 reads SYGVKD. The CDR3 consists of 15 residues. The ends lost 6 bases at V and 2 bases at J; junction bases unmatched: 5. The CDR3 loop is CAIRSSGGNTGELFF. Written as DNA, the CDR3 is TGTGCCATCAGAAGCAGCGGGGGTAACACCGGGGAGCTGTTTTTT.

The rearrangement links TRBV18 to TRBJ1-2; D perhaps matches TRBD1 (5 bases). Germline CDR1 reads KGHSH; CDR2 reads LQKENI. Trimming took off 6 bases at V and 8 bases at J, with 13 bases between the two ends. This CDR3 contains 12 residues. In nucleotides, the CDR3 is TGTGCCAGCTCTCTTCTCAGGGAAGGCTACACCTTC. Translating gives CASSLLREGYTF.

The V call is TRBV2, the J call TRBJ2-7, with 9 bases that match TRBD1. Germline CDR1 SNHLY, CDR2 FYNNEI. The CDR3 is made up of 15 amino acids. The ends lost 7 bases at V and 6 bases at J; junction bases unmatched: 13. This chain's CDR3 is CASKPGAQGAGEQYF. As DNA, the CDR3 is TGTGCCAGCAAGCCGGGGGCACAGGGGGCAGGCGAGCAGTACTTC.

The chain joins TRBV29-1 to TRBJ2-3, with D possibly TRBD2 on 5 matching bases. Germline-derived CDR1 and CDR2 are SQVTM and ANQGSEA. Trimming removed 4 bases from V and 2 bases from J, with 10 bases in between. The CDR3 runs to 13 residues. This chain's CDR3 is CSVGPSNTDTQYF. The CDR3, as DNA: TGCAGCGTTGGACCTAGCAACACAGATACGCAGTATTTT.

This rearrangement joins TRBV29-1 to TRBJ1-2; no definite D call. CDR3 size: 11 residues. V was trimmed by 4 bases and J by 3 bases, leaving 6 bases between them. CDR1 is SQVTM, CDR2 ANQGSEA, per germline. In DNA, the CDR3 is TGCAGCGTTGTCCACTACTATGGCTACACCTTC. Protein: CSVVHYYGYTF.

This chain connects TRBV5-1 to TRBJ1-1, with unresolved D. Germline V gene sequence: CDR1 SGHRS, CDR2 YFSETQ. This CDR3 comprises 11 residues. V was trimmed by 4 bases and J by 2 bases, leaving 3 bases between them. The CDR3: CASSLNTEAFF. CDR3 DNA: TGCGCCAGCAGCCTTAACACTGAAGCTTTCTTT.

The CDR3 loop reads CSVTITGQRNEKLFF. The DNA for the CDR3 is TGCAGCGTTACCATCACGGGACAGAGGAATGAAAAACTGTTTTTT. V is TRBV29-1 and J is TRBJ1-4, with 7 bases fitting TRBD1. Germline CDR1 is SQVTM and CDR2 is ANQGSEA. The ends lost 5 bases at V and 5 bases at J; junction bases unmatched: 11. CDR3 length: 15 amino acids.

The rearrangement joins TRBV4-1 to TRBJ2-5; 8 positions match TRBD2. With 1 base clipped from V and 2 bases from J, the junction kept 6 bases outside the gene matches. Looked up from germline, CDR1 is MGHRA and CDR2 is YSYEKL. CDR3 length: 16 amino acids. The CDR3, as DNA: TGCGCCAGCAGCCAAGGAGCGGGGGCGATTCAAGAGACCCAGTACTTC. It is translated as CASSQGAGAIQETQYF.

The chain uses TRBV18 and TRBJ1-6; 7 bases match TRBD1. The CDR3 extends over 16 amino acids. V gave up 2 bases and J gave up 7 bases; unmatched junction bases: 8. The germline CDR1 and CDR2 sequences are KGHSH and LQKENI. The CDR3 loop is CASSPAMGQWNSPLHF. CDR3 sequence (DNA): TGTGCCAGCTCACCAGCTATGGGACAGTGGAATTCACCCCTCCACTTT.